Sequencing of this TCR beta chain was carried out in a study of beta chain features in type 1 diabetes. Study-wide results and caveats: A moderate, significant TCRB CDR3 shortening appeared in type 1 diabetes across four CD4+ subsets.

The germline V gene encodes CDR1 SGHNT and CDR2 YENEEA. Trimming removed 5 bases at V and 7 bases at J, with 18 bases between. CDR3 size: 15 residues. Comments on this clone: Its antigen is currently unknown.

The whole isolated RNA underwent reverse transcription, so sequencing captured expressed TCRB transcripts. Produced via immunoSEQ multiplex PCR; TCRdb's table is partial and in-frame only. The sample includes 600,000 to 700,000 clones, roughly 12% of them seen just once. The specimen was naive CD4+ T cells from blood. The receptor was derived from a man aged 25 to 45 with type 1 diabetes. J is TRBJ2-1 and V is TRBV11-3, with D perhaps matching TRBD1 or TRBD2 (6 bases each). The CDR3 protein is CASSPGSRGLNEQFF. CDR3 coding DNA: TGTGCCAGCAGCCCGGGGTCTCGGGGGCTAAATGAGCAGTTCTTC. Variable domain in full (rest from reference TRBV11-3 and TRBJ2-1): EAGVVQSPRYKIIEKKQPVAFWCNPISGHNTLYWYLQNLGQGPELLIRYENEEAVDDSQLPKDRFSAERLKGVDSTLKIQPAELGDSAVYLCASSPGSRGLNEQFFGPGTRLTVL.